This is a list of T cell receptor beta chains from one sample in a study of T cell responses to AZD1222 COVID-19 vaccine. Profiled with immunoSEQ multiplex PCR; TCRdb holds only in-frame clones, not every one. The sample has over 150,000 clones; around 87% are singletons. The source was peripheral blood, collected on day 0 of AZD1222 vaccination. The receptor source for this set is an adult in good health. Both conserved end residues are trimmed from each CDR3. Fields, in order: J gene, clone size, V gene, CDR3 protein. Size is omitted from some rows. Given values are once, few, many or a class for expanded clones.

TRBJ2-2 few TRBV5-4 ASSLFTGELF
TRBJ2-5 . TRBV9 ASSVGSRMETQY
TRBJ2-3 . TRBV25-1 ASSDLGGARPTDTQY
TRBJ2-5 few TRBV20-1 SASGGGLEGETQY
TRBJ2-2 . TRBV6-5 ASSYQGGELF
TRBJ2-1 once TRBV27 ASSLGAVANEQF
TRBJ1-6 . TRBV6-5 ASSPRDRENSPLH
TRBJ2-7 . TRBV27 ASSLGGTGVEQY
TRBJ2-5 few TRBV7-9 ASARQETQY
TRBJ2-2 . TRBV7-9 ASSLGWLSGELF
TRBJ1-2 . TRBV2 ASSPEGGYT
TRBJ2-3 . TRBV24-1 ATSDLLQGDGTDTQY
TRBJ1-2 once TRBV18 ASSPAQGALGYT
TRBJ1-2 . TRBV7-2 ASSFRSPGDGYT
TRBJ1-5 . TRBV28 ASSPYGTGVVQPQH
TRBJ2-1 . TRBV6-1 ASSEAVLAGSSYNEQF
TRBJ2-2 . TRBV18 ASSPPMKGGTGELF
TRBJ2-7 few TRBV18 ASSPRSDAYEQY
TRBJ2-2 . TRBV12-3/TRBV12-4 ASSFDGTGELF
TRBJ2-5 . TRBV4-2 ASSQVRRGGLETQY
TRBJ2-2 . TRBV19 ASSIDPGTGELF
TRBJ1-1 . TRBV7-9 ASSLAGEGTEAF
TRBJ2-1 . TRBV7-9 ASRQQQGPGENEQF
TRBJ1-2 . TRBV7-9 ASSLVPGQGYGYT
TRBJ1-1 . TRBV2 ASSSGGTEAF
TRBJ1-2 . TRBV7-9 ASSPTGGEKDGYT
TRBJ1-2 . TRBV11-2 ASSSVQGQGGYT
TRBJ1-2 . TRBV3-1/TRBV3-2 ASSQEQLRGYT
TRBJ2-3 . TRBV29-1 SVDRGTKATDTQY
TRBJ1-2 . TRBV28 ASSLLAIQQPIYGYT
TRBJ2-1 once TRBV5-1 ASSSTLDEQF
TRBJ1-2 . TRBV3-1/TRBV3-2 ASSQDMTPYGYT
TRBJ2-1 few TRBV28 ASSTDRLANEQF
TRBJ2-5 . TRBV6-1 ASSERAGKVETQY
TRBJ1-2 . TRBV6-2/TRBV6-3 ASSYAGQGKPNYGYT
TRBJ2-3 . TRBV14 ASSSTTMDTQY
TRBJ2-3 . TRBV3-1/TRBV3-2 ASSQSDTQY
TRBJ2-5 . TRBV10-3 ATGTGGEGETQY
TRBJ2-2 . TRBV5-1 ASSLGFGLKTGELF
TRBJ2-2 . TRBV27 ASSTRTGGNTGELF
TRBJ2-1 . TRBV18 ASSPRDSSYNEQF
TRBJ1-5 . TRBV5-5 ASSITGTGFQPQH
TRBJ1-2 once TRBV10-2 ASSVRDRISPYGYT
TRBJ2-7 once TRBV28 ASSSHLGVYEQY
TRBJ1-6 . TRBV7-9 ASSLDSLNSPLH
TRBJ1-2 . TRBV7-3 ASSLSPVVPRQNGYT
TRBJ2-1 . TRBV18 ASSPFLDGDNEQF
TRBJ1-1 . TRBV7-9 ASSSRPYTEAF
TRBJ2-7 . TRBV27 ASNTVAGYEQY
TRBJ1-5 . TRBV3-1/TRBV3-2 ASSQDHQPQH
TRBJ2-5 . TRBV4-2 ASSQDLGAGGETQY
TRBJ1-3 . TRBV28 ASKTMVSGNTIY
TRBJ1-5 . TRBV10-3 AISEGQGEDQPQH
TRBJ2-1 . TRBV19 ASSIKGNNEQF
TRBJ2-3 . TRBV19 ASRASATDTQY